The source of this T cell receptor (beta chain) is a study of beta chain features in type 1 diabetes (dated by TCRdb to between 2017 and 2018). A note on the overall study: Mean age, gender distribution, total cell number and subset yield were not different between patients and healthy donors. A total of approximately 100 million sorted cells were examined across all samples, and the number of cells per subset was strongly correlated with RNA yield. Naive and central memory subsets were obtained from all 30 or so donors, but regulatory and stem cell-like memory subsets were isolated from only 8 patients and roughly eight healthy donors. The study compared the TCRB repertoires of sorted circulating CD4+ T cell subsets in recently diagnosed type 1 diabetes patients with those in matched healthy donors.

The High Capacity cDNA Reverse Transcription Kit was used to reverse transcribe all of the isolated RNA, meaning that expressed TCRB transcripts were what got sequenced. Stem cell-like memory T cell samples underwent survey-depth immunoSEQ sequencing, averaging roughly 1 million total reads per sample. Sorted cells were lysed in RLT buffer and RNA was extracted with DNase-treated RNeasy Micro or Mini kits, depending on cell number. Each cell subset was processed on its own to prevent cross-contamination, while patient and healthy donor samples were processed together. TCRB sequences were amplified from cDNA with the immunoSEQ multiplex PCR, producing 87-bp fragments spanning the CDR3 region. Sequencing of the amplicons was done on the Illumina HiSeq platform. From the authors' description of their analysis: Synthetic template baselines were used to correct PCR bias computationally, reads within Hamming distance 2 were collapsed, and singletons that could not be merged were discarded. Reads were aligned against IMGT to assign V, D and J genes, CDR3 length and insertions or deletions at six rearrangement sites. Within each subset, clonotype counts were normalized to the number of sorted cells before true diversity and Gini coefficients were calculated with the tcR R package. Repertoire sharing was quantified using the overlap coefficient calculated on TCRB nucleotide sequences. The clones in this table, taken by TCRdb from immuneACCESS, are in-frame only. Not every clone is retained; where verified, under half of the shortfall comes from an unresolved V gene, and the cause of the rest is unknown. D and trimming were read from the DNA, whereas the V and J calls and clone size are those reported in that table. The sample yields some 47,000 clones; around 45% were counted once. The top ten clones comprise around 0.13% of the sample.

General findings and caveats noted by the study authors: Because the HLA sub-analyses included only small numbers of individuals, any influence of HLA type on TCRB rearrangement was left unresolved. Shorter templates might have been favored by PCR, but patient and control samples were amplified and corrected together, so both groups would have been affected equally by any skew. In all four CD4+ subsets, TCRB CDR3 length was moderately but significantly shorter in type 1 diabetes patients. Because cDNA was sequenced instead of genomic DNA, highly expressing activated cells could be over-represented, though the groups showed no difference in activation or CD3 levels. Naive, central memory and regulatory TCRB repertoires appeared more similar among patients than among healthy donors. Patients with type 1 diabetes made fewer insertions and deleted more nucleotides at VDJ recombination sites, implying thymic rearrangement abnormalities.

This clone was detected only a few times. There is no known antigen for this receptor. One base away there is no much larger clone; base qualities are not given. Each donor gave one peripheral blood draw, averaging roughly 120 mL, which was collected into heparinised tubes. A BD FACSAria II was used to sort naive, central memory, regulatory and stem cell-like memory CD4+ T cells with a panel that included CD45RO, CCR7, CD25, CD127, CD95 and CD27. All sorted populations exceeded 95% purity. PBMCs were isolated right away by Lymphoprep density gradient centrifugation and were stained directly, without culture. To minimize batch effects, samples were stained and sorted in pairs, one healthy donor with one patient per experiment. Sequencing used stem cell memory CD4+ T cells from blood. This specimen's cell subset or site label, per the study, means: stem cell-like memory CD4+ T cells. The source of this sequence is a man aged 30-40 years with type 1 diabetes.

CDR3 loop: CASRGDYKDEQFF. The DNA reads TGTGCCAGCAGGGGAGACTACAAGGATGAGCAGTTCTTC. Recombination connected TRBV28 to TRBJ2-1; TRBD2 is a weak D gene call, 5 bases matching. V and J are truncated by 6 bases and 8 bases respectively, leaving an intervening sequence of 14 bases. From the cysteine up to the phenylalanine, the CDR3 has a length of 13 residues. Kept here is only the CDR3 DNA, which spans 39 bases and is read in frame from base 1. CDR1 and CDR2 are read off the germline V gene as MDHEN and SYDVKM.